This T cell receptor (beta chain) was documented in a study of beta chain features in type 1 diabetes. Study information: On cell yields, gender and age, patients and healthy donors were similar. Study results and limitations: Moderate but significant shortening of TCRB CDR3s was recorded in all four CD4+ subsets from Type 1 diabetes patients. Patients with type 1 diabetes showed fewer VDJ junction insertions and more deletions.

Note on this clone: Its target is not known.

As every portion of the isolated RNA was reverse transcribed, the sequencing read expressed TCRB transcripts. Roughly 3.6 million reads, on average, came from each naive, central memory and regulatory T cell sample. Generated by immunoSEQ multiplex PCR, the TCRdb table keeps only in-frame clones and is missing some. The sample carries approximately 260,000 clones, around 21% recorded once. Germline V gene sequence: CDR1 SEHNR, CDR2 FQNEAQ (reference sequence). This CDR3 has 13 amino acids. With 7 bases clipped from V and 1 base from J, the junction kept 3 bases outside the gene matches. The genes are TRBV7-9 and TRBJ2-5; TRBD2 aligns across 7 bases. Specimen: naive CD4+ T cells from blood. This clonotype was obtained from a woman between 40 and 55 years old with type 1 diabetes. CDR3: CASTTSAQETQYF. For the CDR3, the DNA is TGTGCCAGCACTACTAGCGCCCAAGAGACCCAGTACTTC.